This is a list of T cell receptor beta chains from one sample in a study of CD8 T cells in Susac syndrome. In TCRdb, the immunoSEQ multiplex PCR reads were re-called with MiXCR into one record per CDR3 protein. The table has over 150,000 distinct CDR3 sequences, roughly 94% seen once; the top ten hold 0.085% to 0.1%. Input material: CD4+ T cells from PBMCs. The receptor source for this set is a human donor with Susac syndrome. CDR3s include the opening cysteine and the closing phenylalanine or tryptophan. The order of the fields is V gene, D gene, J gene, CDR3 DNA, CDR3 protein. D genes are given only for firm matches.

TRBV5-1	-	TRBJ2-7	TGCGCCAGCAGCCCCGTAGTTTCCTACGAGCAGTACTTC	CASSPVVSYEQYF
TRBV2	-	TRBJ2-3	TGTGCCAGCAGTGAAGAGTATGGAGATACGCAGTATTTT	CASSEEYGDTQYF
TRBV30	-	TRBJ1-2	TGTGCCTGGAGTGGTTGGCGGAGCTACACCTTC	CAWSGWRSYTF
TRBV7-2	TRBD1	TRBJ2-4	TGTGCCAGCAGCTTAGCGGACAGGGGGCTACGAGACATTCAGTACTTC	CASSLADRGLRDIQYF
TRBV20-1	-	TRBJ2-7	TGCAGTGCTAGACACGGACTCAAATACGAGCAGTACTTC	CSARHGLKYEQYF
TRBV19	TRBD1	TRBJ2-2	TGTGCCAGTAGAGAACAGGGGGCAGCCGGGGAGCTGTTTTTT	CASREQGAAGELFF
TRBV6-1	TRBD1	TRBJ1-1	TGTGCCAGCAGCCCATCAGGGACAGGGGCCAGGAACACTGAAGCTTTCTTT	CASSPSGTGARNTEAFF
TRBV7-9	-	TRBJ1-2	TGTGCCAGCAGCTTGGGCTCGTCACTCTATGGCTACACCTTC	CASSLGSSLYGYTF
TRBV5-6	-	TRBJ2-1	TGTGCCAGCAGCACCCGACAGGTGAGCTCCTACAATGAGCAGTTCTTC	CASSTRQVSSYNEQFF
TRBV7-8	-	TRBJ2-5	TGTGCCAGCAGCACTACCCGGGACGATAGCGCTGGGGAGACCCAGTACTTC	CASSTTRDDSAGETQYF
TRBV30	-	TRBJ1-2	TGTGCCTGGAGTTCCGGGGGAGCTTACACCTTC	CAWSSGGAYTF
TRBV21-1	-	TRBJ1-2	TGTGCCAGCAGCAAAGAGACAGAAACTAACTATGGCTACACCTTC	CASSKETETNYGYTF
TRBV3-1	-	TRBJ1-5	TGTGCCAGCAGCCAAGGTTTGGAGCAGGACATTGGGAATCAGCCCCAGCATTTT	CASSQGLEQDIGNQPQHF
TRBV11-1	-	TRBJ2-4	TGTGCCAGCAGCTTGAACCGAGCCAAAAACATTCAGTACTTC	CASSLNRAKNIQYF
TRBV20-1	TRBD2	TRBJ2-7	TGCAGTGCCTGGGCGCTAGCGGGAGTCTCCTACGAGCAGTACTTC	CSAWALAGVSYEQYF
TRBV9	-	TRBJ1-2	TGTGCCAGCAGCGAAAGCGACCGGGGGATGGGCTATGGCTACACCTTC	CASSESDRGMGYGYTF
TRBV6-5	TRBD1	TRBJ2-7	TGTGCCAGCAGTCAGTACAGGGGGCAGTACGAGCAGTACTTC	CASSQYRGQYEQYF